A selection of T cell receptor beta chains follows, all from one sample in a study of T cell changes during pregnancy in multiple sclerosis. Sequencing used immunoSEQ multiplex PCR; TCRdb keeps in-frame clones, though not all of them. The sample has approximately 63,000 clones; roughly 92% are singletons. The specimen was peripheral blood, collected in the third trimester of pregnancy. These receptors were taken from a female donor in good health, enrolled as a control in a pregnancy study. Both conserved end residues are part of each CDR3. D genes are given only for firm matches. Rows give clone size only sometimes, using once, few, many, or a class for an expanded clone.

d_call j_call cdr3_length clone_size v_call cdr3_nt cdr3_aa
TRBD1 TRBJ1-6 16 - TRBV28 TGTGCCAGCAGACAGGACAGGGGAACTAATAATTCACCCCTCCACTTT CASRQDRGTNNSPLHF
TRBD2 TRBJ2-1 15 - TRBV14 TGTGCCAGCAGCCCGACTAGCGGGAGGCCCAATGAGCAGTTCTTC CASSPTSGRPNEQFF
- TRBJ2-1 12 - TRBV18 TGTGCCAGCTCACTCGACAGAAATGAGCAGTTCTTC CASSLDRNEQFF
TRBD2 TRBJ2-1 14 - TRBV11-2 TGTGCCAGCAGCGCAGTAGCGGGAGGGAATGAGCAGTTCTTC CASSAVAGGNEQFF
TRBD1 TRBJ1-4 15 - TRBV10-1 TGCGCCAGCAGTACAGGGGATGCAACTAATGAAAAACTGTTTTTT CASSTGDATNEKLFF
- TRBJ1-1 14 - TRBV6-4 TGTGCCATTAGAATGGGAGTCGGGGACACTGAAGCTTTCTTT CAIRMGVGDTEAFF
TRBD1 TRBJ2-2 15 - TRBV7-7 TGTGCTAGCAGCCAGGGACAGCTGAACACCGGGGAGCTGTTTTTT CASSQGQLNTGELFF
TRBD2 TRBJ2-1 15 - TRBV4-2 TGTGCCAGCAGCCAGACTAGCGGGAGTTATAATGAGCAGTTCTTC CASSQTSGSYNEQFF
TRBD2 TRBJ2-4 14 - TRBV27 TGTGCCAGCAGTGCAGTCGGACTAGCAAACATTCAGTACTTC CASSAVGLANIQYF
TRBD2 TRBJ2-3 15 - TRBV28 TGTGCCAGCAGTTTGGGGACTAGCGGGAAAGATACGCAGTATTTT CASSLGTSGKDTQYF
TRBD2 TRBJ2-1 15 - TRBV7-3 TGTGCCAGCAGTTTCGGGGGGGCGGGGTATTCTGAGCAGTTCTTC CASSFGGAGYSEQFF
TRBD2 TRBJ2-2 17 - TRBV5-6 TGTGCCAGCAGCCGAAGTACGGGGACTATTATCACCGGGGAGCTGTTTTTT CASSRSTGTIITGELFF
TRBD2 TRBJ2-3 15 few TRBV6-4 TGTGCCAGCAGTGCTAGCGGGGGGGCCACAGATACGCAGTATTTT CASSASGGATDTQYF
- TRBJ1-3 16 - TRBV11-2 TGTGCCAGCAGCTTAGAGGGGGGGCCGATCGGAAACACCATATATTTT CASSLEGGPIGNTIYF
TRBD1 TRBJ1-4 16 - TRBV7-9 TGTGCCAGCAGCTTAGCCGGCCAGGGGGCTAATGAAAAACTGTTTTTT CASSLAGQGANEKLFF
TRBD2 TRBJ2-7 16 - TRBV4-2 TGTGCCAGCAGCCAAGATACAACTAGCGGGAATTACGAGCAGTACTTC CASSQDTTSGNYEQYF
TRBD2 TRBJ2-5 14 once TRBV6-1 TGTGCCAGCAGTGGCGGGGGTCTAGCTGAGACCCAGTACTTC CASSGGGLAETQYF
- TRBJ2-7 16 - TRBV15 TGTGCCACCAGCAGAGGAGGGGCAGGGGAAGTCTACGAGCAGTACTTC CATSRGGAGEVYEQYF
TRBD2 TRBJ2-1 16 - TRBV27 TGTGCCAGCAGTTTATCGGCTAGCGGGGGCTACAATGAGCAGTTCTTC CASSLSASGGYNEQFF
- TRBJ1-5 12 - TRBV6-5 TGTGCCAGCAGTCACCAGGGGAGTCCCCAGCATTTT CASSHQGSPQHF
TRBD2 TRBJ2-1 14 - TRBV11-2 TGTGCCAGCAGCTTCGGACTAGCGGGGGTGGTGCAGTTCTTC CASSFGLAGVVQFF
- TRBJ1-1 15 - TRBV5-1 TGCGCCAGCAGCTTAGTAGCAGGGGCGAACACTGAAGCTTTCTTT CASSLVAGANTEAFF
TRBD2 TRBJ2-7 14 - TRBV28 TGTGCCAGCAGTTTCGGGGGGAGCATGTACGAGCAGTACTTC CASSFGGSMYEQYF
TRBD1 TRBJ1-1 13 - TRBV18 TGTGCCAGCTCAAAGGACAGGGCCCCTGAAGCTTTCTTT CASSKDRAPEAFF
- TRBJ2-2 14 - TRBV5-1 TGCGCCAGCAGCTTGGGCCAGTCCACCGGGGAGCTGTTTTTT CASSLGQSTGELFF
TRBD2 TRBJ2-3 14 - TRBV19 TGTGCCAGTAGTTGGAGTGCGGGGGAAGATACGCAGTATTTT CASSWSAGEDTQYF
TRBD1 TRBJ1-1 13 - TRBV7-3 TGTGCCAGCAGCTTAATGGGACAGGACAAAGCTTTCTTT CASSLMGQDKAFF
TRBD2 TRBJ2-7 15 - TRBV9 TGTGCCAGCAGCGTAGGGGCTAGCGGGAAGAACGAGCAGTACTTC CASSVGASGKNEQYF
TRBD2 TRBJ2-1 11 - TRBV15 TGTGCCACTAGGACTAGCGGAGAGCAGTTCTTC CATRTSGEQFF
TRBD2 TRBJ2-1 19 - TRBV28 TGTGCCAGCAGTTTCCCCCCCTTTGGGGAGGGTCGGGGCTACAATGAGCAGTTCTTC CASSFPPFGEGRGYNEQFF
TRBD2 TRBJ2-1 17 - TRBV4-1 TGCGCCGTGGAGAAAGTTGGAGCGGGAGGGTGGAACAATGAGCAGTTCTTC CAVEKVGAGGWNNEQFF
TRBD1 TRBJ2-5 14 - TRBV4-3 TGCGCCAGCAGCCAGGACAGGTCGTTCGAGACCCAGTACTTC CASSQDRSFETQYF